The 19 T cell receptor beta chains below all came from one sample that was sequenced in a study of T cell repertoires in cytomegalovirus infection. Each CDR3 protein gets one entry after TCRdb re-called the reads with MiXCR. There are 480,000 or so distinct CDR3 sequences in the sample; about 11% occur only once, and roughly 10% lies in the top ten. The sequenced material came from PBMCs. All receptors come from a human donor in good health (CMV status not recorded). Some clones in this sample may be carry-over from other donors' samples.

This clonotype was recorded many times. The chain is built from TRBV19 and TRBJ2-3, with 11 bases aligning to TRBD2. CDR3 length: 17 residues. V lost 7 bases and J lost 2; bases outside the gene matches: 11. CDR1 and CDR2 from the germline V gene are LNHDA and SQIVND (reference sequence). This CDR3 reads CASTESLLAGDTDTQYF. The CDR3 region has the DNA TGTGCCAGTACCGAAAGCCTACTAGCGGGAGACACAGATACGCAGTATTTT.

This clonotype was seen at least ten times. The chain combines TRBV11-1 with TRBJ2-3; the D is unclear. Germline CDR1 is SGHAT and CDR2 is FQDESV (reference sequence). The length of the CDR3 is 16 residues. Trimming removed 1 base from V and 1 base from J, with 12 bases in between. The CDR3 reads CASSLGNGGGTDTQYF. The DNA of the CDR3 is TGTGCCAGCAGCTTAGGGAACGGCGGTGGCACAGATACGCAGTATTTT. The full variable domain, rest sourced from reference TRBV11-1 and TRBJ2-3, is EAEVAQSPRYKITEKSQAVAFWCDPISGHATLYWYRQILGQGPELLVQFQDESVVDDSQLPKDRFSAERLKGVDSTLKIQPAELGDSAMYLCASSLGNGGGTDTQYFGPGTRLTVL.

This clonotype has a count of ten or more. The rearrangement joins TRBV7-8 to TRBJ2-2; TRBD2 aligns across 12 bases. Germline V CDR1 and CDR2: SGHVS, FQNEAQ. This CDR3 is 17 amino acids long. The junction had 7 bases not matched to a gene; V was cut back by 4 bases and J by 4 bases. CDR3 sequence reads: CASSSLAGGEFTGELFF. As DNA, the CDR3 is TGTGCCAGCAGCTCTCTAGCGGGGGGGGAGTTCACCGGGGAGCTGTTTTTT.

This clonotype was seen ten or more times. The V call is TRBV4-2, the J call TRBJ1-2; 10 bases are shared with TRBD1. The CDR3 has 16 residues. V lost 4 bases, J lost 4 bases, and 9 bases stayed unmatched. Germline CDR1 is LGHNA and CDR2 is YNFKEQ. The CDR3 DNA sequence: TGTGCCAGCAGCCCCTTCGGACAGGGGGACTCCTATGGCTACACCTTC. Its translation is CASSPFGQGDSYGYTF.

This clonotype was detected a few times. This sequence joins TRBV6-6 and TRBJ1-3; weak D call: TRBD1 (5 bases). Germline CDR1 reads MNHNY; CDR2 reads SVGAGI (reference sequence). The CDR3 loop spans 17 amino acids. V was trimmed by 6 bases and J by 0 bases, leaving 18 bases between them. CDR3 region: CASSSHGQLSSGNTIYF. Here the CDR3 DNA reads TGTGCCAGCAGCTCCCACGGACAACTGAGCTCTGGAAACACCATATATTTT.

This clonotype has at least ten counts. The chain employs TRBV6-1 and TRBJ1-5, with TRBD1 matching over 9 bases. The CDR3 spans 17 residues. Germline V lookup: CDR1 MNHNS, CDR2 SASEGT. The V and J ends lost 1 base and 4 bases, in that order; junction bases with no gene match: 8. Here the CDR3 DNA reads TGTGCCAGCAGTGAAGGACAGGGGGTCATTGTGAATCAGCCCCAGCATTTT. Amino acids: CASSEGQGVIVNQPQHF.

J is TRBJ2-3 and V is TRBV20-1; D gene unclear. The CDR3 runs 13 residues. V lost 1 base, J lost 3 bases, and 8 bases lay in between. Germline V CDR1 and CDR2: DFQATT, SNEGSKA (reference sequence). The CDR3 coding sequence is TGCAGTGCTAGAGTAACGGAAACAGATACGCAGTATTTT. It yields the protein CSARVTETDTQYF.

The chain uses TRBV14 and TRBJ2-7; no definite D call. CDR3 size: 12 residues. Germline lookup yields CDR1 SGHDN and CDR2 FVKESK. Trimming cost V 0 bases and J 3 bases, with 3 bases left between them. CDR3 in amino acids: CASSQEFYEQYF. CDR3 sequence (DNA): TGTGCCAGCAGCCAAGAGTTCTACGAGCAGTACTTC.

This clonotype was detected many times. The chain is built from TRBV28 and TRBJ1-5, with D unclear. Germline-derived CDR1 and CDR2 are MDHEN and SYDVKM. Trimming removed 3 bases at V and 0 bases at J, with 12 bases between. CDR3 size: 16 residues. The chain's CDR3 is CASSLPPGNSNQPQHF. For the CDR3, the DNA is TGTGCCAGCAGTTTGCCCCCAGGCAATAGCAATCAGCCCCAGCATTTT. The full variable domain, in which reference TRBV28 and TRBJ1-5 provide the parts outside the CDR3, is DVKVTQSSRYLVKRTGEKVFLECVQDMDHENMFWYRQDPGLGLRLIYFSYDVKMKEKGDIPEGYSVSREKKERFSLILESASTNQTSMYLCASSLPPGNSNQPQHFGDGTRLSIL.

The sample holds a few counts of this clonotype. The V gene is TRBV5-6, the J gene TRBJ1-2; D gene uncertain. Germline V gene lookup returns CDR1 SGHDT and CDR2 YYEEEE. V was shortened by 2 bases and J by 12 bases, with 14 bases between the two germline ends. The CDR3 is 12 residues long. CDR3 loop: CASSFLSSWNTF. The CDR3 DNA reads as TGTGCCAGCAGCTTCCTTAGCTCTTGGAACACCTTC.

This clonotype has more than one count but fewer than ten. The CDR3 loop is CASSPTAQKEKLFF. The CDR3 DNA follows: TGTGCCAGCAGCCCGACTGCACAGAAGGAAAAACTGTTTTTT. J is TRBJ1-4 and V is TRBV3-1; D is ambiguous. The germline V gene encodes CDR1 LGHDT and CDR2 YNNKEL (reference sequence). The CDR3 runs 14 residues. Deletions cut 4 bases from V and 8 bases from J, with 14 bases between.

This clonotype was recorded a few times. CDR3 amino acids: CASEGLTGGIGYTF. The CDR3 DNA sequence: TGTGCCAGCGAGGGCCTAACAGGGGGCATCGGCTACACCTTC. The chain has TRBV9 and TRBJ1-2, with 9 nucleotides matching TRBD1. Trimming at V came to 7 bases and at J to 8 bases, leaving 12 bases not matched to a gene. Germline V lookup: CDR1 SGDLS, CDR2 YYNGEE. The CDR3 is 14 amino acids. Full variable domain (missing parts from reference TRBV9 and TRBJ1-2): DSGVTQTPKHLITATGQRVTLRCSPRSGDLSVYWYQQSLDQGLQFLIQYYNGEERAKGNILERFSAQQFPDLHSELNLSSLELGDSALYFCASEGLTGGIGYTFGSGTRLTVV.

The gene calls are TRBV28 and TRBJ2-7; D remains ambiguous. CDR1 is MDHEN and CDR2 is SYDVKM in the germline V gene. Trimming shortened V by 5 bases and J by 2 bases, and 16 bases separated the two germline ends. The CDR3 has 15 amino acids. The CDR3 sequence: CASSPSTGPTYEQYF. In DNA, the CDR3 is TGTGCCAGCAGTCCTAGTACCGGGCCCACCTACGAGCAGTACTTC.

This clonotype was counted only a few times. The J gene is TRBJ2-7, the V gene TRBV9; D is unresolved. The V end was cut by 1 base, the J end by 0 bases, with 8 bases between. The CDR3 has 14 amino acids. Germline V gene lookup returns CDR1 SGDLS and CDR2 YYNGEE. The CDR3 protein is CASSVSADSYEQYF. CDR3 nucleotide sequence: TGTGCCAGCAGCGTAAGTGCCGACTCCTACGAGCAGTACTTC.

J is TRBJ2-7 and V is TRBV6-5, with D perhaps being TRBD1 or TRBD2 (5 bases each). V dropped 5 bases and J dropped 5 bases, with 16 bases sitting between them. Germline V gene lookup returns CDR1 MNHEY and CDR2 SVGAGI. This CDR3 spans 14 amino acids. This CDR3 is CASSMGERRDEQYF. CDR3 nucleotides: TGTGCCAGCAGTATGGGGGAGAGACGGGACGAGCAGTACTTC.

The table lists this clonotype with a few counts. The chain carries TRBV6-1 and TRBJ2-7; D call uncertain. Trimming removed 2 bases at V and 7 bases at J, with 12 bases between. The CDR3 is 13 amino acids. Germline assignment: CDR1 MNHNS and CDR2 SASEGT. The CDR3 DNA sequence: TGTGCCAGCAGTGAAATAATGCCGGTTGAGCAGTACTTC. It yields the protein CASSEIMPVEQYF.

This clonotype came up many times. The genes are TRBV6-1 and TRBJ1-1, with TRBD1 matching 9 bases. Germline assignment: CDR1 MNHNS and CDR2 SASEGT. The V and J ends lost 3 bases and 6 bases, in that order; junction bases with no gene match: 5. The CDR3 loop spans 14 amino acids. The CDR3 DNA reads as TGTGCCAGCAGTGAGGGACAGGGAGCATCTGAAGCTTTCTTT. Its protein is CASSEGQGASEAFF.

This clonotype was counted many times. The rearrangement uses TRBV7-9 and TRBJ1-4; 7 bases align to TRBD1. This CDR3 is built from 14 residues. The V segment lost 5 bases and the J segment 3 bases; nucleotides outside the gene matches: 3. CDR1 and CDR2 (germline): SEHNR, FQNEAQ (reference sequence). The CDR3 loop reads CASSAGTANEKLFF. In DNA, the CDR3 is TGTGCCAGCAGCGCTGGGACAGCTAATGAAAAACTGTTTTTT.

This clonotype was detected ten times or more. This chain uses TRBV6-4 with TRBJ1-1, with D perhaps TRBD1 (5 bases). Trimming left V 8 bases short and J 5 bases short, with 21 bases between. The germline gives CDR1 MRHNA, CDR2 SNTAGT. This CDR3 region has 15 residues. CDR3 sequence: CASRKRIRRGTEAFF. The CDR3 nucleotides read TGTGCCAGCCGTAAACGTATTCGGAGGGGAACTGAAGCTTTCTTT.